One sample yielded the 15 T cell receptor beta chains listed below, sequenced in a study of blood T cells in healthy people across ages. Primed by a sample-barcoded 5' primer and a J-beta primer mix, a second PCR proceeded for 7 to 11 cycles. TCRdb reprocessed the 5' RACE reads with MiXCR, giving one entry per CDR3 protein. The repertoire holds about 1,400,000 distinct CDR3 sequences, with 59% as singletons. Sequenced material: blood. The receptor source for this set is a man younger than 30 in good health.

V is TRBV14 and J is TRBJ1-5; TRBD1 agrees at 9 bases. The CDR3 runs 22 residues. The V gene end was trimmed by 4 bases and the J gene end by 0 bases; junction bases not matched to a gene: 22. CDR1 is SGHDN and CDR2 is FVKESK in the germline V gene. The CDR3 is CASSRDRDPSNSDLYSNQPQHF. In DNA, the CDR3 is TGTGCCAGCAGCCGGGACAGGGACCCTTCCAACTCAGACCTTTATAGCAATCAGCCCCAGCATTTT.

V and J are TRBV5-6 and TRBJ2-1, with 7 positions matching TRBD1. This CDR3 has 15 residues. Germline assignment: CDR1 SGHDT and CDR2 YYEEEE. The ends lost 4 bases at V and 8 bases at J; junction bases unmatched: 12. This chain's CDR3 is CASSLTGILIDEQFF. The CDR3 coding sequence is TGTGCCAGCAGCCTGACAGGGATATTGATCGATGAGCAGTTCTTC. The full variable domain, rest sourced from reference TRBV5-6 and TRBJ2-1, is DAGVTQSPTHLIKTRGQQVTLRCSPKSGHDTVSWYQQALGQGPQFIFQYYEEEERQRGNFPDRFSGHQFPNYSSELNVNALLLGDSALYLCASSLTGILIDEQFFGPGTRLTVL.

Notes on this clonotype: Possible read error: a much larger clone is one base away. This chain links TRBV27 with TRBJ2-1; 7 bases align to TRBD2. Germline trimming cut 3 bases from V and 4 bases from J; bases unmatched to any gene: 6. Per germline, CDR1 MNHEY and CDR2 SMNVEV (reference sequence). The CDR3 is 15 amino acids. The CDR3 DNA follows: TGTGCCAGCAGTTTGACTAGCTCACTGTACAATGAGCAGTTCTTC. Protein: CASSLTSSLYNEQFF.

The rearrangement uses TRBV20-1 and TRBJ2-5; TRBD2 matches at 11 bases. The CDR3 loop spans 15 amino acids. Germline V gene data show CDR1 as DFQATT and CDR2 as SNEGSKA (reference sequence). Trimming cost V 5 bases and J 1 base; bases outside gene matches: 6. The CDR3 DNA is TGCAGTGCTCAGGGACTAGCGGCAATCCAAGAGACCCAGTACTTC. This codes for CSAQGLAAIQETQYF.

The chain joins TRBV7-9 to TRBJ2-7; D gene ambiguous. The CDR3 is 13 residues long. V lost 5 bases and J lost 3, with 11 bases in between. The germline CDR1 and CDR2 sequences are SEHNR and FQNEAQ (reference sequence). The CDR3 bases are TGTGCCAGCAGCAAACAAGGATACTACGAGCAGTACTTC. Protein: CASSKQGYYEQYF.

In its sample, this clonotype was seen a few times. The rearrangement joins TRBV9 to TRBJ2-3, with D possibly matching TRBD2 (5 bases). The CDR3 loop spans 15 amino acids. CDR1 and CDR2 from the germline V gene are SGDLS and YYNGEE. Trimming stripped 3 bases from V and 1 base from J, with 12 bases between. CDR3 protein: CASSAGLVGTDTQYF. The DNA for the CDR3 is TGTGCCAGCAGCGCCGGACTGGTCGGCACAGATACGCAGTATTTT.

The chain uses TRBV6-5 and TRBJ2-3, with no clear D. This CDR3 contains 13 residues. CDR1 is MNHEY, CDR2 SVGAGI, per germline. V dropped 2 bases and J dropped 4 bases, with 7 bases sitting between them. CDR3 nucleotides: TGTGCCAGCAGTTACGGGCCGTCAGATACGCAGTATTTT. It is translated as CASSYGPSDTQYF.

The CDR3 loop is CASSYPRHYGYTF. The CDR3, as DNA: TGTGCCAGCAGTTACCCTAGACACTATGGCTACACCTTC. The chain uses TRBV6-5 and TRBJ1-2; D is ambiguous. Germline values: CDR1 MNHEY, CDR2 SVGAGI. Trimming shortened V by 2 bases and J by 3 bases, and 7 bases separated the two germline ends. The CDR3 contains 13 residues.

DNA for the CDR3: TGTGCCAGCAGCTTATGGCAACAAGAGACCCAGTACTTC. This gives the protein CASSLWQQETQYF. The genes are TRBV11-2 and TRBJ2-4; D remains ambiguous. The J call may be wrong; the DNA end is better matched by TRBJ2-5. The CDR3 is made up of 13 amino acids. CDR1 SGHAT and CDR2 FQNNGV come from the germline V gene.

The chain uses TRBV6-1 and TRBJ1-1; TRBD1 aligns across 7 bases. CDR1 MNHNS and CDR2 SASEGT come from the germline V gene. The CDR3 has 12 amino acids. V lost 6 bases to trimming and J lost 7 bases; unmatched junction nucleotides: 5. The CDR3 coding sequence is TGTGCCAGCAGAGTTTACAGGGGTGAAGCTTTCTTT. Translating it yields CASRVYRGEAFF.

The V and J genes are TRBV11-3 and TRBJ1-2, with TRBD1 matching 9 bases. The V gene's germline CDR1 is SGHNT and CDR2 YENEEA. The CDR3 consists of 14 residues. J was trimmed by 8 bases and V by 0 bases; bases with no gene match: 4. CDR3 amino acids: CASSLDGTGQGYTF. The CDR3 region has the DNA TGTGCCAGCAGCTTAGATGGGACAGGGCAAGGCTACACCTTC. The entire variable domain, with the rest obtained from reference TRBV11-3 and TRBJ1-2, is as follows: EAGVVQSPRYKIIEKKQPVAFWCNPISGHNTLYWYLQNLGQGPELLIRYENEEAVDDSQLPKDRFSAERLKGVDSTLKIQPAELGDSAVYLCASSLDGTGQGYTFGSGTRLTVV.

CDR3 in amino acids: CASSAFVTSIYGYTF. As DNA, the CDR3 is TGTGCCAGCTCAGCCTTTGTGACAAGTATCTATGGCTACACCTTC. This chain links TRBV7-9 with TRBJ1-2; D is undetermined. CDR1 and CDR2 from the germline V gene are SEHNR and FQNEAQ (reference sequence). The length of the CDR3 is 15 residues. V lost 8 bases and J lost 4, with 20 bases in between.

CDR3 nucleotide sequence: TGCAGCGTTGAAGGGATTAGCGGGAGTAGGGGTGAGCAGTTCTTC. This gives the protein CSVEGISGSRGEQFF. This sequence joins TRBV29-1 and TRBJ2-1, with TRBD2 matching over 9 bases. The germline gives CDR1 SQVTM, CDR2 ANQGSEA. The CDR3 has 15 amino acids. V lost 1 base to trimming and J lost 9 bases; unmatched junction nucleotides: 10.

The genes are TRBV10-3 and TRBJ2-1; 9 bases align to TRBD2. The ends lost 0 bases at V and 14 bases at J; junction bases unmatched: 8. Germline V gene lookup returns CDR1 ENHRY and CDR2 SYGVKD. CDR3 size: 14 residues. The CDR3 nucleotides are TGTGCCATCAGTGAGTCGTTAGCGGGAGTACAAGAGTTCTTC. Translated: CAISESLAGVQEFF.

The chain links TRBV7-6 to TRBJ2-3; D is unclear. The V gene lost 5 bases and the J gene lost 5 bases, with 14 bases spanning the gap. Germline V gene sequence: CDR1 SGHVS, CDR2 FNYEAQ. The CDR3 length is 14 residues. CDR3 DNA sequence: TGTGCCAGCAGCCCTTGGCAGAGAGGAGATACGCAGTATTTT. Amino acid sequence: CASSPWQRGDTQYF.